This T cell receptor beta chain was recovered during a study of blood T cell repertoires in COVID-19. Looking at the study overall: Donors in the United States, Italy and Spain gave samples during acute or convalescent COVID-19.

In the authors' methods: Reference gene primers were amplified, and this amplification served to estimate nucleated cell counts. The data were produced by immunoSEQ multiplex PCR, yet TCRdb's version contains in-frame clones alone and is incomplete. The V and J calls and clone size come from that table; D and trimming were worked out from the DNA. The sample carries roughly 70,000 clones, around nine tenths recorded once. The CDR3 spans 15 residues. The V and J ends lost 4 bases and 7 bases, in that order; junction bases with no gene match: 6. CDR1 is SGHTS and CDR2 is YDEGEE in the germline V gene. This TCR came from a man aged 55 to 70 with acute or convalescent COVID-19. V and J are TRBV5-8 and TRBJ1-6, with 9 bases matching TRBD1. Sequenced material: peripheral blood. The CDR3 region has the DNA TGTGCCAGCAGCCGGGGGACAGGGACGAATTCACCCCTCCACTTT. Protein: CASSRGTGTNSPLHF.